Sequencing of this T cell receptor beta chain was carried out in a study of T cell responses to AZD1222 COVID-19 vaccine. Study observations and caveats: Baseline serostatus was positive in only six AZD1222 recipients.

This clone came up once. Its antigen is currently unknown. Only in-frame clones appear in the TCRdb table, and some are missing; sequencing was by immunoSEQ multiplex PCR. The repertoire holds 77,000 or so clones, with about nine tenths as singletons. The input for sequencing was peripheral blood, taken on day 0 of AZD1222 vaccination. This receptor was identified in an adult in good health.

In nucleotides, the CDR3 is TGTGCCAGCAGTTCCGGACAGTCCCAGTTCTTC. Translating gives CASSSGQSQFF. The genes are TRBV12-3 or TRBV12-4 and TRBJ2-1; tentative D call: TRBD1 (6 bases). Trimming pared 4 bases from V and 13 bases from J, leaving 11 bases between. The CDR3 covers 11 residues.